A selection of T cell receptor beta chains follows, all from one sample in a study of blood T cell repertoires in COVID-19. The data were produced by immunoSEQ multiplex PCR, yet TCRdb's version contains in-frame clones alone and is incomplete. The sample lists approximately 70,000 clones, 70% to 90% seen once, with roughly 3.2% in the top ten. The sequenced material came from peripheral blood. The receptors stem from a woman aged 45-59 years with COVID-19, enrolled during active disease. CDR3s include the opening cysteine and the closing phenylalanine or tryptophan. D genes are given only for firm matches. Clone size is given for some rows only: seen once, a few or many times, or a class if the clone is expanded.

>.|TRBJ1-6|.|TRBV6-2/TRBV6-3
TGTGCCAGCAGCTATTCGAATTCACCCCTCCACTTT
CASSYSNSPLHF
>.|TRBJ1-2|TRBD1|TRBV6-5
TGTGCCAGCAGTCAGGGGGCGCAGAGAGACGGCTACACCTTC
CASSQGAQRDGYTF
>few|TRBJ2-1|.|TRBV9
TGTGCCAGCAGCGTAGGAGGGGAGCAGTTCTTC
CASSVGGEQFF
>.|TRBJ2-7|TRBD1|TRBV10-3
TGTGCCATCAGTGAGCCGGGACAGGGGGCAGGGAACGAGCAGTACTTC
CAISEPGQGAGNEQYF
>once|TRBJ1-2|.|TRBV7-8
TGTGCCAGCAGCTTAGCGAGAGGGTACTATGGCTACACCTTC
CASSLARGYYGYTF
>.|TRBJ1-4|.|TRBV5-1
TGCGCCAGCAGCTTGGGCGGAACCTCTAATGAAAAACTGTTTTTT
CASSLGGTSNEKLFF
>.|TRBJ2-7|TRBD1|TRBV5-1
TGCGCCAGCAGCGCCGGGACAGGGGCCGAGCAGTACTTC
CASSAGTGAEQYF
>once|TRBJ2-1|TRBD2|TRBV11-3
TGTGCCAGCAGCTTGCGACTAGCGGGCCCCAATGAGCAGTTCTTC
CASSLRLAGPNEQFF
>.|TRBJ1-2|TRBD1|TRBV5-1
TGCGCCAGCAGCTACCCGGGACAGCGCTATGGCTACACCTTC
CASSYPGQRYGYTF
>once|TRBJ2-7|.|TRBV19
TGTGCCAGTAGTTCCCTCACTCGCGAGCAGTACTTC
CASSSLTREQYF